These 14 T cell receptor beta chains share one sample of origin, sequenced in a study of cytomegalovirus exposure and HLA in healthy donors. The PCR had 60 Vbeta and 13 Jbeta primers. This table comes from immunoSEQ multiplex PCR, and its TCRdb copy is limited to in-frame clones, with some not included. The data hold approximately 120,000 clones, with 70% to 85% observed a single time. Sample: PBMCs. The receptors stem from a man aged 35 to 55 in good health and CMV-seropositive.

The rearrangement links TRBV9 to TRBJ1-2; TRBD1 aligns across 7 bases. The CDR3 is made up of 15 amino acids. V trimming: 0 bases; J trimming: 2 bases; junction bases outside the gene matches: 4. CDR1 is SGDLS and CDR2 is YYNGEE in the germline V gene. The chain's CDR3 is CASSVGTGQNYGYTF. For the CDR3, the DNA is TGTGCCAGCAGCGTAGGGACAGGACAGAACTATGGCTACACCTTC.

The J gene is TRBJ1-1, the V gene TRBV28; D unclear. Germline V gene data show CDR1 as MDHEN and CDR2 as SYDVKM. The CDR3 contains 14 residues. V shed 8 bases and J shed 4 bases, with 17 bases lying between them. CDR3 bases: TGTGCCAGCCTCTCAGGTCCCATGGGCACTGAAGCTTTCTTT. Protein: CASLSGPMGTEAFF.

Only a few counts were recorded for this clone. The rearrangement joins TRBV10-2 to TRBJ2-3; 9 nucleotides match TRBD2. The CDR3 totals 19 residues. Germline CDR1 reads WSHSY; CDR2 reads SAAADI. Losses at the gene ends were 0 bases for V and 1 base for J; bases not matched to a gene: 11. The CDR3 nucleotides are TGCGCCAGCAGTGAGTCCGGGATAGCGGGGGCGCTTCGCACAGATACGCAGTATTTT. This translates into CASSESGIAGALRTDTQYF.

The rearrangement joins TRBV5-1 to TRBJ2-5, with TRBD1 matching 9 bases. J gave up 4 bases and V 4 bases, and 8 bases lay outside the gene matches. This CDR3 region has 15 residues. Germline CDR1 is SGHRS and CDR2 is YFSETQ. The CDR3 bases are TGCGCCAGCAGCCCCGGGACAGGGAGATTAGAGACCCAGTACTTC. It is translated as CASSPGTGRLETQYF.

This chain links TRBV6-1 with TRBJ1-6; unclear D gene. Germline CDR1 MNHNS, CDR2 SASEGT. V lost 0 bases and J lost 6, with 18 bases in between. CDR3 length: 18 amino acids. CDR3 sequence (DNA): TGTGCCAGCAGTGAAGCGATACCGGGGATTCGGCGTAATTCACCCCTCCACTTT. Residues: CASSEAIPGIRRNSPLHF.

Here the CDR3 DNA reads TGTGCCAGCAGCCAAGAAATCCCGGGACAAGAGACCCAGTACTTC. Translated: CASSQEIPGQETQYF. V and J are TRBV14 and TRBJ2-5; possible D gene TRBD2, 5 bases. The germline CDR1 and CDR2 sequences are SGHDN and FVKESK. The CDR3 runs to 15 residues. The V and J ends lost 0 bases and 2 bases respectively, with 10 bases between them. Drawing the rest from reference TRBV14 and TRBJ2-5, the complete variable domain is EAGVTQFPSHSVIEKGQTVTLRCDPISGHDNLYWYRRVMGKEIKFLLHFVKESKQDESGMPNNRFLAERTGGTYSTLKVQPAELEDSGVYFCASSQEIPGQETQYFGPGTRLLVL.

The chain uses TRBV28 and TRBJ2-7, with D maybe TRBD2 (6 bases). The CDR3 consists of 14 residues. Trimming pared 8 bases from V and 3 bases from J, leaving 17 bases between. CDR1 and CDR2 (germline): MDHEN, SYDVKM. CDR3 amino acids: CASRPNGGGYEQYF. The CDR3 DNA sequence: TGTGCCAGCCGTCCTAACGGGGGAGGCTACGAGCAGTACTTC.

The chain recombines TRBV7-9 with TRBJ2-4, with D maybe TRBD2 (5 bases). The CDR3 extends over 16 amino acids. Trimming removed 5 bases at V and 0 bases at J, with 14 bases between. In germline, CDR1 is SEHNR, CDR2 FQNEAQ (reference sequence). CDR3 amino acids: CASSISSDLAKNIQYF. DNA of the CDR3: TGTGCCAGCAGCATAAGTAGCGACTTAGCCAAAAACATTCAGTACTTC.

The V gene is TRBV9, the J gene TRBJ2-5, with unresolved D. Looked up from germline, CDR1 is SGDLS and CDR2 is YYNGEE. This CDR3 is 11 amino acids long. The V gene lost 3 bases and the J gene lost 4 bases, with 4 bases spanning the gap. In nucleotides, the CDR3 is TGTGCCAGCAGCGCGAGAGAGACCCAGTACTTC. Amino acids: CASSARETQYF.

This clone was recorded a few times. The gene calls are TRBV28 and TRBJ2-1; 8 bases are shared with TRBD1. This CDR3 has 18 residues. Germline CDR1 and CDR2: MDHEN and SYDVKM. The V segment lost 3 bases and the J segment 6 bases; nucleotides outside the gene matches: 16. CDR3 nucleotides: TGTGCCAGCAGTTTGGATCTTAGTAGGGACAGGCCGAGCAATGAGCAGTTCTTC. This sequence encodes CASSLDLSRDRPSNEQFF.

The V gene is TRBV4-2, the J gene TRBJ2-3, with TRBD2 matching over 10 bases. Losses at the gene ends were 1 base for V and 3 bases for J; bases not matched to a gene: 10. The CDR3 covers 18 residues. Germline CDR1 and CDR2: LGHNA and YNFKEQ. The CDR3 reads CASSQGSGGAGRTDTQYF. The CDR3 DNA reads TGTGCCAGCAGCCAAGGAAGCGGGGGGGCGGGTAGGACAGATACGCAGTATTTT.

The chain recombines TRBV19 with TRBJ1-2; 7 nucleotides match TRBD1. The CDR3 is 14 amino acids. V was clipped by 7 bases and J by 3 bases; unmatched bases: 8. CDR1 and CDR2 from the germline V gene are LNHDA and SQIVND (reference sequence). The CDR3 region is CASTLSGTDYGYTF. As DNA, the CDR3 is TGTGCCAGTACCTTATCCGGGACAGACTATGGCTACACCTTC.

The chain uses TRBV5-1 and TRBJ2-2; 8 bases agree with TRBD1. CDR1 is SGHRS, CDR2 YFSETQ, per germline. The CDR3 contains 16 residues. V lost 0 bases, J lost 4 bases, and 5 bases stayed unmatched. As DNA, the CDR3 is TGCGCCAGCAGCTTGGCCAAGACAGGGGCCACCGGGGAGCTGTTTTTT. The encoded protein is CASSLAKTGATGELFF.

The chain combines TRBV6-5 with TRBJ2-7, with TRBD2 matching over 9 bases. CDR1 MNHEY and CDR2 SVGAGI come from the germline V gene. The CDR3 runs to 15 residues. The trim removed 0 bases at V and 6 bases at J, leaving 6 bases unmatched. The CDR3, as DNA: TGTGCCAGCAGTTACTCGTTAGCGGGAGAGTTCGAGCAGTACTTC. This translates into CASSYSLAGEFEQYF.